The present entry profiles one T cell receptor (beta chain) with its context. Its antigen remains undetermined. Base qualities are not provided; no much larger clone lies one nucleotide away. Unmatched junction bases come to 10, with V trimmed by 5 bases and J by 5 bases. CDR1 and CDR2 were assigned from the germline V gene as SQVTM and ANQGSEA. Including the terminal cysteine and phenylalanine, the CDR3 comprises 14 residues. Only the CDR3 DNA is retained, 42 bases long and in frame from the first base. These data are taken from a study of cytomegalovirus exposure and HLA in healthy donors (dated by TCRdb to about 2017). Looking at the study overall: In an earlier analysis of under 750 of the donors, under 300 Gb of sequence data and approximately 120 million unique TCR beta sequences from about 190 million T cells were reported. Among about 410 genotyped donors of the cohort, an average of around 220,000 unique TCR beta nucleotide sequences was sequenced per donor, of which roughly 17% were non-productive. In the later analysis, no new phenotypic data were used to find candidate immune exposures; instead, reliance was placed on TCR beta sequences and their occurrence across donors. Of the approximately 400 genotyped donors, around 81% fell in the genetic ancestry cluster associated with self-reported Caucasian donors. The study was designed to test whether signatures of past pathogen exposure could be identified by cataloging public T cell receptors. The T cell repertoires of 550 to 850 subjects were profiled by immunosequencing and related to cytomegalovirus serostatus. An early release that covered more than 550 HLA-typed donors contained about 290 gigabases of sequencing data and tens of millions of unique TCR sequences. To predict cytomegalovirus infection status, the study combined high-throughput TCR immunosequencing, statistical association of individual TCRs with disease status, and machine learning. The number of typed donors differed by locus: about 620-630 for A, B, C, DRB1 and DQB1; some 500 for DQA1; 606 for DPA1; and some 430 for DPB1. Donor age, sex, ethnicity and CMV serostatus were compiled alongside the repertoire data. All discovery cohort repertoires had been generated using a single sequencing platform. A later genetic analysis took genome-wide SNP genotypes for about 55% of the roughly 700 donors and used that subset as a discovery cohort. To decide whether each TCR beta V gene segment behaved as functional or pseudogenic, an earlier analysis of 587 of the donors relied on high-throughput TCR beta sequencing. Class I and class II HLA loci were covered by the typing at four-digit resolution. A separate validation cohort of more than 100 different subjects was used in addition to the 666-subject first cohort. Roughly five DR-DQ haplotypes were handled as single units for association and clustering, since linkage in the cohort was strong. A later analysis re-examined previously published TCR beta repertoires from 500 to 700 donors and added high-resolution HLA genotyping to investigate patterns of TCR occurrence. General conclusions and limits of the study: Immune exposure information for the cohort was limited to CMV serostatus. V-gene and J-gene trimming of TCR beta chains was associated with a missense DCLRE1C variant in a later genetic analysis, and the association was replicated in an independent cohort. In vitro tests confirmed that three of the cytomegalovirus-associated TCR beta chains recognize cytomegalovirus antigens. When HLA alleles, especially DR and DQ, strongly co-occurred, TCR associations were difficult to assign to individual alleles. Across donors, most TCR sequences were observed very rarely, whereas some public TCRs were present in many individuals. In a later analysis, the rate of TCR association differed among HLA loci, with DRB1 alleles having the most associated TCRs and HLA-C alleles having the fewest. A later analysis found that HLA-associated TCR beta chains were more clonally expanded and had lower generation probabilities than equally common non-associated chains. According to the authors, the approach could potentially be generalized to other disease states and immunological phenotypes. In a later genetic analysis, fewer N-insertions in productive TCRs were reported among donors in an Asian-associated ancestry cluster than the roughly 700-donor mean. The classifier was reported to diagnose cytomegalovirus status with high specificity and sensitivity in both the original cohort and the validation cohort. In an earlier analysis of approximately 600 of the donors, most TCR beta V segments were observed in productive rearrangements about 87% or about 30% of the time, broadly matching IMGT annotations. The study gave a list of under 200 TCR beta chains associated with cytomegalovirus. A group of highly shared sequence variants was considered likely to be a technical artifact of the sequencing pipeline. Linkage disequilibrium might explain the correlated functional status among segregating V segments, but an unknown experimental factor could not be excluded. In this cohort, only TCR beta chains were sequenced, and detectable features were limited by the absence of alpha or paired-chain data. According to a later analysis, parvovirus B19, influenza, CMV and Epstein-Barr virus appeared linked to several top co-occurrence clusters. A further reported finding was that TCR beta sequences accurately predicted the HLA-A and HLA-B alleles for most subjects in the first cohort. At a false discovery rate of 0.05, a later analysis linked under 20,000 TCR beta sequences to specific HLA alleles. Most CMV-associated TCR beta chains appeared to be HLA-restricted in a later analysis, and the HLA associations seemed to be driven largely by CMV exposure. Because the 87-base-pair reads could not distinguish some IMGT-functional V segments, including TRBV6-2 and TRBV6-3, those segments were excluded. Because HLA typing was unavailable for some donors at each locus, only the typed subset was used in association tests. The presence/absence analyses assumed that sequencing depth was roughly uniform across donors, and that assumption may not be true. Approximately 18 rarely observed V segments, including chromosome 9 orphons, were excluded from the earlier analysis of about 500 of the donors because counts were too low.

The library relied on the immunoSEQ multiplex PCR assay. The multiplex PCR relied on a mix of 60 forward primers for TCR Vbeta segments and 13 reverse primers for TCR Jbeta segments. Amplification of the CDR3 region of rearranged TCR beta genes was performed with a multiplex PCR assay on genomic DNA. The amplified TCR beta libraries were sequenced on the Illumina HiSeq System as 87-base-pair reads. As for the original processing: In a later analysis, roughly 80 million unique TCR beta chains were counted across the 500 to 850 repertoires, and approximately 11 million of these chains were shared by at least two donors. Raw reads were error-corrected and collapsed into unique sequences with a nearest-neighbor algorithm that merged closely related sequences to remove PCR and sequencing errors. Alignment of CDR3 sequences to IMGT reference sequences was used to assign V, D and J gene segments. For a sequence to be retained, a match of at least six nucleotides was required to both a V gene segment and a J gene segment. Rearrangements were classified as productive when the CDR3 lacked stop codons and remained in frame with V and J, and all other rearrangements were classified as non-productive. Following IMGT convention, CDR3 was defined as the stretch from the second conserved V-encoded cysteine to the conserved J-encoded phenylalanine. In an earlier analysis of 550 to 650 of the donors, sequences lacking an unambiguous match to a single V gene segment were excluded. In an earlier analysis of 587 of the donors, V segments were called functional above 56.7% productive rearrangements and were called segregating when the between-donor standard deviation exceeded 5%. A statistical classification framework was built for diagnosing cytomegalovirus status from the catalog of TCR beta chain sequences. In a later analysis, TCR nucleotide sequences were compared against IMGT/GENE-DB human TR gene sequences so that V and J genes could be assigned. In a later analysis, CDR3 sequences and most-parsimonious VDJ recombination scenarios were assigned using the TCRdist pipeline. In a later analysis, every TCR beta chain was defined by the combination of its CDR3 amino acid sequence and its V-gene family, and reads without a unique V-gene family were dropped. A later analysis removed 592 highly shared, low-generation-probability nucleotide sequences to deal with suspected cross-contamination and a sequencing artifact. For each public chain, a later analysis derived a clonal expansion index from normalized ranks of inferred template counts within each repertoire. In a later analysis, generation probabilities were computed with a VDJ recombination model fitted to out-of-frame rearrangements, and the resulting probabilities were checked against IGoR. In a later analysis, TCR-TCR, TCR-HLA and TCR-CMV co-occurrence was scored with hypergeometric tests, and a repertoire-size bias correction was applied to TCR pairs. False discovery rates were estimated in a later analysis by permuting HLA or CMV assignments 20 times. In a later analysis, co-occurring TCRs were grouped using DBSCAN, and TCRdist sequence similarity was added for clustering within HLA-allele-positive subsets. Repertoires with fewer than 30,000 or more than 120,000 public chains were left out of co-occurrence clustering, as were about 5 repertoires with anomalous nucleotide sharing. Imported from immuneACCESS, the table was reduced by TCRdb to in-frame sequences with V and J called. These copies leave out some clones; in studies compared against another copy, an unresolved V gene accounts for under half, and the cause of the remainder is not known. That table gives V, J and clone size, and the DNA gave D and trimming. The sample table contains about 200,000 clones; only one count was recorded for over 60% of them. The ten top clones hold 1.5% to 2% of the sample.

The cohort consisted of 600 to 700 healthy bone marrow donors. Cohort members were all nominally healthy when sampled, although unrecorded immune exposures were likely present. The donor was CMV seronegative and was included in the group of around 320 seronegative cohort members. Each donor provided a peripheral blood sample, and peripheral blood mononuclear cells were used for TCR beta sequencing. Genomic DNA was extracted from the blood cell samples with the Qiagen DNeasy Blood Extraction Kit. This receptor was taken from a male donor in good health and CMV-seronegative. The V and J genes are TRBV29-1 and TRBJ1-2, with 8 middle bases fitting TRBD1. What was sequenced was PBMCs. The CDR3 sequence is CSVPGTGEFYGYTF. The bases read TGCAGCGTTCCCGGGACAGGCGAATTTTATGGCTACACCTTC.